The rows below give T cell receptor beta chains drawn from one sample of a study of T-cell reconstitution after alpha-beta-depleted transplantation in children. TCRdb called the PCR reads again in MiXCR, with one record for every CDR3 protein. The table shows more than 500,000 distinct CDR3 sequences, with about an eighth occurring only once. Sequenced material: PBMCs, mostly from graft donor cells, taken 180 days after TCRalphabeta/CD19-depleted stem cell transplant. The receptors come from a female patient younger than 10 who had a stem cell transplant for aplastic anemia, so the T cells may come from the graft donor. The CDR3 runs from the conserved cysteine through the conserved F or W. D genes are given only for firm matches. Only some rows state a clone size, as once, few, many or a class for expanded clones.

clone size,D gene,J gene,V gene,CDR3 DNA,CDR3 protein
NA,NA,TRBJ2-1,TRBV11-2,TGTGCCAGCAGCTTAGTCTATAGGACAATTGAGCAGTTCTTC,CASSLVYRTIEQFF
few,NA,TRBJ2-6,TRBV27,TGTGCCAGCAGTTTGGGGCGGGCCAACGTCCTGACTTTC,CASSLGRANVLTF
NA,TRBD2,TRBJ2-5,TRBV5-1,TGCGCCAGCAAGGGGAGGGAACAAGAGACCCAGTACTTC,CASKGREQETQYF
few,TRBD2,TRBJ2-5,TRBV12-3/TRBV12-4,TGTGCCAGCAGTCCCCGGGCGGGAGGGTTCGAGACCCAGTACTTC,CASSPRAGGFETQYF
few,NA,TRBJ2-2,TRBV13,TGTGCCAGCAGCTTATCGTGGGCCGGGGAGCTGTTTTTT,CASSLSWAGELFF
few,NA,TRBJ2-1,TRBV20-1,TGCAGTGCTATAGGTCGACTTTCGGGGAATGAGCAGTTCTTC,CSAIGRLSGNEQFF
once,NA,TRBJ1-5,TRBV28,TGTGCCAGCCGCGGGGACTCGCCTAGGGAGCATCAGCCCCAGCATTTT,CASRGDSPREHQPQHF
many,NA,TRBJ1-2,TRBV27,TGTGCCAGCAGTTTGCAGGGTGAGGGGTATGGCTACACCTTC,CASSLQGEGYGYTF
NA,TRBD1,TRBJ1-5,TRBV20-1,TGCAGTGCTAGAGATTGGGACAGGGGTAGCAATCAGCCCCAGCATTTT,CSARDWDRGSNQPQHF
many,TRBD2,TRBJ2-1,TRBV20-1,TGCAGTGCTAGAGACACTGCTAGCGGGAGCTGGAATGAGCAGTTCTTC,CSARDTASGSWNEQFF
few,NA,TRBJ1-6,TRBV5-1,TGCGCCAGCAGCTTGGAAGGAGGGATTTCCCTCCACTTT,CASSLEGGISLHF
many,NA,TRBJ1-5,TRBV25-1,TGTGCCAGCGGTCCGGGCGGCAGGGGAATTAGCAATCAGCCCCAGCATTTT,CASGPGGRGISNQPQHF
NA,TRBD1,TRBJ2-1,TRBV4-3,TGCGCCAGCAGCCAAGAGGCCCACTCAGGGGGCTCCTACAATGAGCAGTTCTTC,CASSQEAHSGGSYNEQFF
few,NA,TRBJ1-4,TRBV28,TGTGCCAGCAGTTTCGGGCTCAATGAAAAACTGTTTTTT,CASSFGLNEKLFF
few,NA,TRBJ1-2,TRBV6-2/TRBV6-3,TGTGCCAGCAGTTCCCCAGGAGGGACTCATGGCTACACCTTC,CASSSPGGTHGYTF
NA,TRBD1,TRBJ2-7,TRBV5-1,TGCGCCAGCAGCCTGACAGGGGATAGGTACGAGCAGTACTTC,CASSLTGDRYEQYF
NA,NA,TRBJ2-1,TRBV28,TGTGCCAGCAGTCTTAAAAGGGGGAGGGACAAAGCCTCCTCCTACAATGAGCAGTTCTTC,CASSLKRGRDKASSYNEQFF
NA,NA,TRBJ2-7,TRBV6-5,TGTGCCAGCAGTTACACTGGATACGAGCAGTACTTC,CASSYTGYEQYF
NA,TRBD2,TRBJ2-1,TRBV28,TGTGCCAGCACCCGGGGATCCCTAGCGGGGCATCGGGACAATGAGCAGTTCTTC,CASTRGSLAGHRDNEQFF
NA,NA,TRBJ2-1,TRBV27,TGTGCCAGCAGTTTAAGTAAGCGCTTCAGCTCCTACAATGAGCAGTTCTTC,CASSLSKRFSSYNEQFF
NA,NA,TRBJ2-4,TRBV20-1,TGCAGTCATCTCAGCGCGAACAAAAACATTCAGTACTTC,CSHLSANKNIQYF
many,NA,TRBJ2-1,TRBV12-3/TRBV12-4,TGTGCCAGCAGTTTTATCTTGGACAATGAGCAGTTCTTC,CASSFILDNEQFF
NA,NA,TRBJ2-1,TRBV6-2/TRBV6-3,TGTGCCAGCAGTTACTTCCGCAATGAGCAGTTCTTC,CASSYFRNEQFF
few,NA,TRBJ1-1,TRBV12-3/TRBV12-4,TGTGCCAGCAGCGCCTTCGGGGGGAACACTGAAGCTTTCTTT,CASSAFGGNTEAFF
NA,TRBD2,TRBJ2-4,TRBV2,TGTGCCAGCAGTGAAGCGCAGTCCTACTCCCCTCTAGCGGGATCGTACTTC,CASSEAQSYSPLAGSYF
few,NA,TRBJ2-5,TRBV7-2,TGTGCCAGCAGCTTAACAGTGCGAGAGACCCAGTACTTC,CASSLTVRETQYF
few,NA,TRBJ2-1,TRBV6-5,TGTGCCAGCAGTTACTCGATGGCCCGGCAGCAGTTCTTC,CASSYSMARQQFF
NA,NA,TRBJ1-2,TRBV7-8,TGTGCCAGCAGCCACAGGATCAACTATGGCTACACCTTC,CASSHRINYGYTF
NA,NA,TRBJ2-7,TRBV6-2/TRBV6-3,TGTGCCAGCTTAAAGGGACTGGAACTCTACGAGCAGTACTTC,CASLKGLELYEQYF
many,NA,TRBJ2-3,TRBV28,TGTGCCAGCAGCCCGACGGGACCCTTCACAGATACGCAGTATTTT,CASSPTGPFTDTQYF
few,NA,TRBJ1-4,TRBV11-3,TGTGCCAGCAGCTGGGGGGCAGGGAATGAAAAACTGTTTTTT,CASSWGAGNEKLFF
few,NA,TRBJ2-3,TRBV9,TGTGCCAGCAGCGTTTCCGGGGTGGATACGCAGTATTTT,CASSVSGVDTQYF
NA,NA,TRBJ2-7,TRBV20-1,TGCAGTTTGGGAGGTCCCGGGGAAGCCTCCTACGAGCAGTACTTC,CSLGGPGEASYEQYF
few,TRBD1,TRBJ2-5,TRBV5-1,TGCGCCAGCAGCTGGTCTCGGGACAGGACCAGCGACCAGTACTTC,CASSWSRDRTSDQYF
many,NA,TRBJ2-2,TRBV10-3,TGTGCCATCAGTGAGGGAGGGAGTAACACCGGGGAGCTGTTTTTT,CAISEGGSNTGELFF
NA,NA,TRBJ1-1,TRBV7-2,TGTGCCAGCAGCCCCCGCAGGACGGGTGAAGCTTTCTTT,CASSPRRTGEAFF
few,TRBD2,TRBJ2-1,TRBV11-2,TGTGCCAGCAGCTTAGATCGGTTGGAGACTAGCGGGAAGGCCATAAGTGAGCAGTTCTTC,CASSLDRLETSGKAISEQFF
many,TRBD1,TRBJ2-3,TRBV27,TGTGCCACCTCACCCCGGACAGGGGGCACAGATACGCAGTATTTT,CATSPRTGGTDTQYF
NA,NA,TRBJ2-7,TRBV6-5,TGTGCCAGCAGTTACTCCCGACAGCACTACGAGCAGTACTTC,CASSYSRQHYEQYF
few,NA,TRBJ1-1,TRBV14,TGTGCCAGCAGCCAAGGGTCGGGGAACACTGAAGCTTTCTTT,CASSQGSGNTEAFF
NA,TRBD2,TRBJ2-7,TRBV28,TGTGCCAGCCTTGAACGGGGACTAGCGGATTACGAGCAGTACTTC,CASLERGLADYEQYF
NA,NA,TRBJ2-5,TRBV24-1,TGTGCCACCAGTGCCCTGCGGGGCAGACAAGAGACCCAGTACTTC,CATSALRGRQETQYF
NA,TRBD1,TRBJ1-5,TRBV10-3,TGTGCCATCAGTTTCCAGGGGGGTCAGCCCCAGCATTTT,CAISFQGGQPQHF
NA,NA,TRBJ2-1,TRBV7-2,TGTGCCAGCAGCAACCAAAATGAGCAGTTCTTC,CASSNQNEQFF
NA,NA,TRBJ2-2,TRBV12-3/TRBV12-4,TGTTCCAGCAGTCTAACAGTGGGCACCGGGGAGCTGTTTTTT,CSSSLTVGTGELFF
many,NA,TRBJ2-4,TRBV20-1,TGCAGTGCTCCCATGACAGTCGGCAAAAACATTCAGTACTTC,CSAPMTVGKNIQYF
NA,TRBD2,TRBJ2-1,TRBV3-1,TGTGCCAGCAGCCGGGGGGCTAGCGGGATTAATGAGCAGTTCTTC,CASSRGASGINEQFF
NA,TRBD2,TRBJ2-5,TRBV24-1,TGTGCCACCAGTGAGACTAGCGGCGAAGAGACCCAGTACTTC,CATSETSGEETQYF
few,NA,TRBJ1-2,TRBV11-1,TGTGCCAGCAGCCCCAGTGGTCCAGGGGCCACTCCATCTTATGGCTACACCTTC,CASSPSGPGATPSYGYTF
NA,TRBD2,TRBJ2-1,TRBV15,TGTGCCACCAGCAGAGTACTAGCGGGAGTAAATGAGCAGTTCTTC,CATSRVLAGVNEQFF
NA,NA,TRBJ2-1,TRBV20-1,TGCAGTCCAAGGGGGGGGGAGGGAATCTACAATGAGCAGTTCTTC,CSPRGGEGIYNEQFF
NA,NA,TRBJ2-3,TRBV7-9,TGTGCCAGCAGCCTGATCGTCGAGACCACAGATACGCAGTATTTT,CASSLIVETTDTQYF
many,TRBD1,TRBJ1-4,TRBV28,TGTGCCAGCAGGAACTCTGGGACAGGGGGTGAAAAACTGTTTTTT,CASRNSGTGGEKLFF
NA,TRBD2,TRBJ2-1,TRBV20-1,TGCAGTGCTGACCGACTAGCGGGGAGATACAATGAGCAGTTCTTC,CSADRLAGRYNEQFF